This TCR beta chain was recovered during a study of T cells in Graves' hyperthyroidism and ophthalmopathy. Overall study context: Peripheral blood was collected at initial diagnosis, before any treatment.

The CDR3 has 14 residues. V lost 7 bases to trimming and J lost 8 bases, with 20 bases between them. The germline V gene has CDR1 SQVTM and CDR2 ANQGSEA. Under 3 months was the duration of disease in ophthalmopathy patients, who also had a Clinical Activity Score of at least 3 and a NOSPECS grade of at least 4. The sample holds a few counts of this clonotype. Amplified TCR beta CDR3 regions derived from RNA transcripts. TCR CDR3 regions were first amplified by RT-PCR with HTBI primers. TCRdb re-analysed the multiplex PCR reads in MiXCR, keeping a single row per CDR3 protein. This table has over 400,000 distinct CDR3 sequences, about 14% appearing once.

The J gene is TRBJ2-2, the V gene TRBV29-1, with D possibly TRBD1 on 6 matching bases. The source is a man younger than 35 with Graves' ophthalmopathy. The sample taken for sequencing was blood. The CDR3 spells CSGGRPGKTGELFF. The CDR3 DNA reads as TGCAGCGGGGGGCGGCCCGGAAAAACAGGGGAGCTGTTTTTT.